This T cell receptor beta chain originates from a study of blood T cells in healthy people across ages. The use of a sample-barcoded 5' primer and a J-beta primer mix characterized a second PCR of about 7 to 12 cycles. TCRdb itself ran the 5' RACE reads through MiXCR, one entry per CDR3 protein. The sample holds 500,000 to 550,000 distinct CDR3 sequences, around 24% seen once. This clonotype turned up a few times. Its antigen remains unknown. This CDR3 spans 16 amino acids. Germline assignment: CDR1 SEHNR and CDR2 FQNEAQ (reference sequence). Findings and caveats of the study: Calculation of diversity from one million T cells yielded estimates considered to be underestimates.

These same data were also listed under a study on T cells of mothers and their children.

This receptor was taken from a boy aged 5-17 years in good health. Sequencing was carried out using blood. The J gene is TRBJ2-5, the V gene TRBV7-9, with D possibly matching TRBD1 (7 bases). With the DNA end fitting TRBJ2-7 better, the J assignment may be wrong. CDR3 residues: CASSPKTGEDIYEQYF. The CDR3 region has the DNA TGTGCCAGCAGCCCGAAAACAGGGGAGGACATCTACGAGCAGTACTTC.